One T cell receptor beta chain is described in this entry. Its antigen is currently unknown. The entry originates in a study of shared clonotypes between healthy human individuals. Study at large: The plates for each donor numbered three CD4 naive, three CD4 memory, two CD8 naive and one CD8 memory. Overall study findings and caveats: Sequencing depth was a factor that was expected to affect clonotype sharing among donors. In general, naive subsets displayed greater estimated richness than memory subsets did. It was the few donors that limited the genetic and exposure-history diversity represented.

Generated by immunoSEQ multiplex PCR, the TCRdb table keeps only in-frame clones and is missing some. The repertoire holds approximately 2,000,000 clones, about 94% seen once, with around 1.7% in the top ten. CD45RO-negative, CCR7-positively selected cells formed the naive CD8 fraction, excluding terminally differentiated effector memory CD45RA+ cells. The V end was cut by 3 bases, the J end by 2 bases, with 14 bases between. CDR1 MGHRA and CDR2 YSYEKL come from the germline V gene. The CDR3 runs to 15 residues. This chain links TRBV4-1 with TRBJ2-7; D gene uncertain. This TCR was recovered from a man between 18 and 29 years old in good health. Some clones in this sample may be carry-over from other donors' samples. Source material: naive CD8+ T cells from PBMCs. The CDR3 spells CASSQTELIPYEQYF. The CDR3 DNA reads TGCGCCAGCAGCCAGACGGAATTAATTCCCTACGAGCAGTACTTC.